This T cell receptor beta chain was profiled in a study of cytomegalovirus exposure and HLA in healthy donors. Study-wide results and limits: In a later analysis, V- and J-gene trimming of beta chains associated with a DCLRE1C missense variant, replicated independently.

The study ran its PCR with 60 Vbeta and 13 Jbeta primers. TCRdb keeps only in-frame clones here, not all; method: immunoSEQ multiplex PCR. This repertoire includes about 130,000 clones. In regard to this clone: The antigen is not known.

This CDR3 contains 15 residues. The sample was PBMCs. This chain connects TRBV21-1 to TRBJ2-7; no DNA check was done on the table's D call, TRBD2. TRBV21-1 has pseudogene status. This clonotype was sampled from a man in his late teens or twenties in good health and CMV-seronegative. The CDR3 sequence: CASSIRRTSGYEQYF. CDR3 sequence (DNA): TGTGCCAGCAGCATCAGGAGGACTAGCGGGTACGAGCAGTACTTC.